The sample holds many counts of the clone carrying this T cell receptor (beta chain). No antigen is known for it. CD4+ cells of the naive, central memory, regulatory and stem cell-like memory types were sorted via CD45RO/CCR7/CD25/CD127/CD95/CD27. The sequenced template was cDNA made from the entire isolated RNA. Sequencing used immunoSEQ multiplex PCR; TCRdb keeps in-frame clones, though not all of them. Of approximately 600,000 clones listed, approximately 13% are singletons. The data are from a study of beta chain features in type 1 diabetes. Study-level points and caveats: Among type 1 diabetes patients, VDJ junctions had fewer insertions and more deletions. TCRB CDR3s from Type 1 diabetes patients were moderately but significantly shorter in all four CD4+ subsets.

This clonotype was obtained from a man younger than 40 with type 1 diabetes. Sequencing was performed on naive CD4+ T cells from blood.

The CDR3 region has the DNA TGTGCCAGCAGCCCAGCCGGGAATTCACCCCTCCACTTT. Translating gives CASSPAGNSPLHF. J is TRBJ1-6 and V is TRBV13; no clear D gene. V lost 5 bases to trimming and J lost 7 bases, with 9 bases between them. The CDR3 loop spans 13 amino acids. Germline CDR1 and CDR2: PRHDT and FYEKMQ (reference sequence).